This TCR beta chain was sequenced during a study of CD8+ T cells in alopecia areata. Across the whole study: Patients in the treated group were given tofacitinib by mouth, 5 to 10 mg twice a day.

After isolation, RNA underwent reverse transcription to generate cDNA as the sequencing template. The assay was immunoSEQ multiplex PCR, and TCRdb's table has in-frame clones only and misses some. This table holds about 200,000 clones, 64% found once. Treatment denoted: oral pan-JAK inhibitor, 5-10 mg twice daily. Both peripheral blood and punch biopsies of lesional scalp skin were obtained from patients who had alopecia areata. Study-wide results and limits: Relative to normal scalp, lesional scalp, especially alopecia totalis/universalis, showed higher clonality. Scalp clonality dropped significantly under tofacitinib, as did expanded CD8+ top-100 clones.

CDR3 length: 16 residues. Unmatched junction bases numbered 10, after V lost 1 base and J lost 7 bases. Germline V gene data show CDR1 as SGHVS and CDR2 as FQNEAQ. In regard to this clone: The antigen is not known.

J is TRBJ2-7 and V is TRBV7-8; 10 bases fit TRBD1. The sample here was CD4+ T cells sorted from blood, taken at week 4, from a patient treated with tofacitinib. The sequence was collected from a human donor with alopecia areata. CDR3 DNA: TGTGCCAGCAGCTTAGTGACAGGGGGCGATTTAATTGAGCAGTACTTC. Protein product: CASSLVTGGDLIEQYF.